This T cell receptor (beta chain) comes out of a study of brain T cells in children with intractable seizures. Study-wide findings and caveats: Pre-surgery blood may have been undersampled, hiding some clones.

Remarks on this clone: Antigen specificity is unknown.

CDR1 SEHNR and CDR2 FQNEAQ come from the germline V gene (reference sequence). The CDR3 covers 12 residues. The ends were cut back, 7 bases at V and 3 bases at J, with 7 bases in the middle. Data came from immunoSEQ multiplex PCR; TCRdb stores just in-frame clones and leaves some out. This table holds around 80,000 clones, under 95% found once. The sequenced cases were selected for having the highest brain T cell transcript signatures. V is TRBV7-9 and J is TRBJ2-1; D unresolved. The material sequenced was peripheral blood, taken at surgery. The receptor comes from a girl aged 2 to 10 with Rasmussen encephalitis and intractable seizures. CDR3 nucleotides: TGTGCCAGCATTGCAGACTACAATGAGCAGTTCTTC. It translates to CASIADYNEQFF.